One sample yielded the 20 T cell receptor beta chains listed below, sequenced in a study of PD-1 blockade in classical Hodgkin lymphoma. Every patient was affected by relapse after autologous stem cell transplantation, while exposure to brentuximab vedotin was not uniform. Clones were sequenced by immunoSEQ multiplex PCR, and TCRdb holds only the in-frame ones, with some missing. Of about 13,000 clones detected, about 94% appear once; the ten largest clones hold 20%. The sequences come from peripheral blood mononuclear cells (PBMCs), collected at baseline. All receptors come from a human donor with classical Hodgkin lymphoma.

The CDR3 DNA is TGTGCCAGCAGCGGGAGCAGGGGTCCCTACGAGCAGTACTTC. It translates to CASSGSRGPYEQYF. The chain combines TRBV9 with TRBJ2-7; TRBD1 is a possible D gene (6 bases). Between the trimmed V and J ends, which lost 3 bases and 2 bases, there was a span of 12 bases. This CDR3 has 14 residues. Per the germline V gene, CDR1 is SGDLS and CDR2 is YYNGEE.

The gene calls are TRBV30 and TRBJ2-1; D possibly corresponds to TRBD1 (6 bases). This CDR3 comprises 15 residues. V was cut by 0 bases and J by 4 bases, with 13 bases left in between. Per germline, CDR1 GTSNPN and CDR2 SVGIG (reference sequence). The CDR3 DNA reads TGTGCCTGGAGTGTTAAAGGGGGTACTTACAATGAGCAGTTCTTC. Its protein is CAWSVKGGTYNEQFF.

The chain uses TRBV7-8 and TRBJ2-7; 7 nucleotides agree with TRBD2. Trimming at V came to 2 bases and at J to 4 bases, leaving 8 bases not matched to a gene. From germline, CDR1 is SGHVS and CDR2 FQNEAQ. CDR3 length equals 15 residues. CDR3 sequence: CASSLRPPGGYEQYF. In nucleotides, the CDR3 is TGTGCCAGCAGCTTACGTCCCCCGGGGGGATACGAGCAGTACTTC.

In nucleotides, the CDR3 is TGTGCCAGCAGTTTATCCCCGGGTCGGTGGACAGGGGGAAACACTGAAGCTTTCTTT. It encodes CASSLSPGRWTGGNTEAFF. The chain combines TRBV27 with TRBJ1-1, with 10 bases fitting TRBD1. After removal of 0 bases from V and 2 bases from J, the junction contained 12 bases not matched to a gene. Germline V gene sequence: CDR1 MNHEY, CDR2 SMNVEV (reference sequence). CDR3 length equals 19 residues.

The V call is TRBV6-1, the J call TRBJ2-7, with D perhaps matching TRBD1 (6 bases). V lost 0 bases to trimming and J lost 3 bases, with 12 bases between them. The CDR3 has 15 residues. The germline V gene encodes CDR1 MNHNS and CDR2 SASEGT. The chain's CDR3 is CASSEAPGAHYEQYF. The CDR3 region has the DNA TGTGCCAGCAGTGAAGCTCCAGGGGCCCACTACGAGCAGTACTTC.

The chain has TRBV6-1 and TRBJ1-5; D is unresolved. Trimming took off 0 bases at V and 0 bases at J, with 12 bases between the two ends. Germline CDR1 MNHNS, CDR2 SASEGT. CDR3 length: 17 residues. The CDR3 is CASSEAGGTISNQPQHF. CDR3 nucleotide sequence: TGTGCCAGCAGTGAAGCGGGTGGAACCATTAGCAATCAGCCCCAGCATTTT.

The V and J genes are TRBV4-1 and TRBJ1-1; tentatively, D is TRBD1 (5 bases). This CDR3 has 15 amino acids. Per the germline V gene, CDR1 is MGHRA and CDR2 is YSYEKL. V lost 4 bases, J lost 2 bases, and 14 bases lay in between. The CDR3 DNA sequence: TGCGCCAGCAGCCTTACGCAGGGATTAAACACTGAAGCTTTCTTT. This translates into CASSLTQGLNTEAFF.

This clone was detected only once. V usage is TRBV30 and J usage is TRBJ2-7; D not certain. The germline V and J ends were trimmed by 0 bases and 1 base, with 10 bases remaining between them. This CDR3 spans 14 amino acids. From germline, CDR1 is GTSNPN and CDR2 SVGIG (reference sequence). The CDR3 coding sequence is TGTGCCTGGAGTGTATGGTCTGCTTCCTACGAGCAGTACTTC. Translation: CAWSVWSASYEQYF.

The V gene is TRBV11-2, the J gene TRBJ2-2, with TRBD2 matching 12 bases. The CDR3 is 16 residues long. Trimming took 5 bases from V and 6 from J; bases not matched to a gene: 7. The germline V gene has CDR1 SGHAT and CDR2 FQNNGV. CDR3 amino acids: CASSHRLAGVPGELFF. The CDR3 nucleotides read TGTGCCAGCAGCCACCGACTAGCGGGAGTCCCCGGGGAGCTGTTTTTT.

The rearrangement uses TRBV30 and TRBJ1-2; the D gene is possibly TRBD1 (6 bases). The CDR3 is 15 residues long. CDR1 and CDR2 from the germline V gene are GTSNPN and SVGIG (reference sequence). Trimming took 4 bases from V and 5 from J, leaving 20 bases between them. The CDR3 nucleotides read TGTGCCTGGACCCCCGGGGGGCTTTCCCCTTATGGCTACACCTTC. Its protein product is CAWTPGGLSPYGYTF.

The chain links TRBV7-9 to TRBJ2-1, with 8 bases aligning to TRBD2. CDR3 length equals 16 residues. Germline V gene data show CDR1 as SEHNR and CDR2 as FQNEAQ (reference sequence). V trimming: 3 bases; J trimming: 2 bases; junction bases outside the gene matches: 6. This CDR3 is CASSFTSGRAYNEQFF. In nucleotides, the CDR3 is TGTGCCAGCAGCTTTACTAGCGGAAGAGCCTACAATGAGCAGTTCTTC.

V usage is TRBV11-2 and J usage is TRBJ2-1; 7 bases map to TRBD2. The length of the CDR3 is 19 residues. V lost 5 bases, J lost 0 bases, and 16 bases stayed unmatched. Germline V lookup: CDR1 SGHAT, CDR2 FQNNGV. The CDR3 loop reads CASSLRGGSLALSYNEQFF. The CDR3 DNA is TGTGCCAGCAGCCTCCGGGGAGGGAGCCTTGCCCTCTCCTACAATGAGCAGTTCTTC.

The chain has TRBV5-4 and TRBJ2-7; the D gene is possibly TRBD2 (6 bases). The CDR3 consists of 13 residues. Germline V gene lookup returns CDR1 SGHNT and CDR2 YYREEE (reference sequence). DNA for the CDR3: TGTGCAACCAGAATGGGGGGAGTCTACGAGCAGTACTTC. Protein: CATRMGGVYEQYF.

This clone occurred once. The rearrangement links TRBV4-1 to TRBJ1-6; no definite D call. Trimming took 3 bases from V and 0 from J, leaving 6 bases between them. Germline loops: CDR1 MGHRA, CDR2 YSYEKL. The CDR3 is 15 residues long. CDR3 in amino acids: CASSHGSSYNSPLHF. The CDR3 DNA sequence: TGCGCCAGCAGCCACGGTAGCTCCTATAATTCACCCCTCCACTTT.

DNA of the CDR3: TGTGCCAGCAGTTACTCGATCCAGTACCAAGAGACCCAGTACTTC. Protein sequence: CASSYSIQYQETQYF. The genes are TRBV6-5 and TRBJ2-5, with unresolved D. In germline, CDR1 is MNHEY, CDR2 SVGAGI. The CDR3 runs 15 residues. V lost 0 bases, J lost 0 bases, and 8 bases lay in between.

The gene calls are TRBV5-1 and TRBJ1-6; weak D call: TRBD1 (6 bases). The germline V and J ends were trimmed by 4 bases and 7 bases, with 9 bases remaining between them. The V gene's germline CDR1 is SGHRS and CDR2 YFSETQ. The CDR3 length is 13 residues. CDR3 protein: CASSIGTNSPLHF. CDR3 bases: TGCGCCAGCAGCATAGGGACAAATTCACCCCTCCACTTT.

CDR3 sequence reads: CASRSSGSVSGNTIYF. CDR3 nucleotide sequence: TGTGCCAGCAGATCCTCAGGTTCCGTCTCTGGAAACACCATATATTTT. The chain joins TRBV28 to TRBJ1-3, with D hard to call. Trimming removed 6 bases at V and 0 bases at J, with 15 bases between. The CDR3 has 16 residues. Germline V gene sequence: CDR1 MDHEN, CDR2 SYDVKM.

In this sample, this clone turned up once. The chain carries TRBV6-6 and TRBJ1-2; 9 bases line up with TRBD1. Per the germline V gene, CDR1 is MNHNY and CDR2 is SVGAGI (reference sequence). The CDR3 spans 16 residues. J lost 8 bases, V lost 7 bases, and 17 bases had no gene match. DNA of the CDR3: TGTGCCAGCAAGACTAGCTGGGACAGGGTGGATTGGGGCTACACCTTC. Translating it yields CASKTSWDRVDWGYTF.

The chain couples TRBV6-5 to TRBJ2-7, with 10 bases aligning to TRBD1. The CDR3 totals 15 residues. The germline V gene has CDR1 MNHEY and CDR2 SVGAGI. J lost 4 bases, V lost 6 bases, and 9 bases had no gene match. The CDR3 here is CASRGARDRGYEQYF. CDR3 bases: TGTGCCAGCAGGGGCGCCCGGGACAGGGGTTACGAGCAGTACTTC.

The chain uses TRBV7-2 and TRBJ1-2; 9 positions match TRBD1. CDR1 is SGHTA and CDR2 is FQGNSA in the germline V gene. V lost 4 bases and J lost 4; bases outside the gene matches: 7. The CDR3 is made up of 15 amino acids. DNA of the CDR3: TGTGCCAGCAGCTCGCCCGGGACAGGGCCCTATGGCTACACCTTC. Amino acid sequence: CASSSPGTGPYGYTF. The full variable domain, completed using reference TRBV7-2 and TRBJ1-2, is GAGVSQSPSNKVTEKGKDVELRCDPISGHTALYWYRQSLGQGLEFLIYFQGNSAPDKSGLPSDRFSAERTGGSVSTLTIQRTQQEDSAVYLCASSSPGTGPYGYTFGSGTRLTVV.